Following are 8 T cell receptor beta chains from one sample sequenced in a study of blood T cell repertoires in COVID-19. Only in-frame clones appear in the TCRdb table, and some are missing; sequencing was by immunoSEQ multiplex PCR. The profile shows 55,000 to 65,000 clones, almost 85% of them singletons. The sample was peripheral blood. These receptor sequences come from a man in his sixties with acute or convalescent COVID-19.

A word on this clone: The identical CDR3 is also encoded by other nucleotide sequences in the sample. The V gene is TRBV7-3, the J gene TRBJ1-2; 10 bases are a match to TRBD1. Germline values: CDR1 SGHTA, CDR2 FQGTGA. The CDR3 loop spans 13 amino acids. V dropped 5 bases and J dropped 6; count of bases not matched to a gene: 3. Here the CDR3 reads CASSLGQGNGYTF. CDR3 bases: TGTGCCAGCAGCCTGGGACAGGGGAATGGCTACACCTTC.

There are a few counts of this clone. The sample holds other DNA sequences that translate to the same CDR3. The gene calls are TRBV19 and TRBJ2-3; 9 bases agree with TRBD1. After removal of 5 bases from V and 6 bases from J, the junction contained 9 bases not matched to a gene. CDR1 is LNHDA and CDR2 is SQIVND in the germline V gene (reference sequence). The CDR3 is made up of 15 amino acids. In DNA, the CDR3 is TGTGCCAGTAGTCCGGGACAGGGTTCAGGCGATACGCAGTATTTT. Translating gives CASSPGQGSGDTQYF.

The chain employs TRBV19 and TRBJ1-1, with 8 nucleotides matching TRBD1. Trimming at V came to 3 bases and at J to 6 bases, leaving 15 bases not matched to a gene. Germline V gene lookup returns CDR1 LNHDA and CDR2 SQIVND (reference sequence). There are 17 residues in the CDR3. The CDR3 loop is CASSIKQGGGSLPEAFF. For the CDR3, the DNA is TGTGCCAGTAGTATCAAACAGGGGGGAGGTAGTCTCCCTGAAGCTTTCTTT. The full variable domain, completed using reference TRBV19 and TRBJ1-1, is DGGITQSPKYLFRKEGQNVTLSCEQNLNHDAMYWYRQDPGQGLRLIYYSQIVNDFQKGDIAEGYSVSREKKESFPLTVTSAQKNPTAFYLCASSIKQGGGSLPEAFFGQGTRLTVV.

This clone was detected only a few times. The chain is built from TRBV28 and TRBJ2-7, with D maybe TRBD1 (5 bases). Germline CDR1 MDHEN, CDR2 SYDVKM. Trimming shortened V by 8 bases and J by 1 base, and 12 bases separated the two germline ends. The CDR3 loop spans 13 amino acids. The CDR3 sequence: CASRAGSSYEQYF. Written as DNA, the CDR3 is TGTGCCAGCCGAGCAGGGTCATCCTACGAGCAGTACTTC. Complete variable domain (other parts from reference TRBV28 and TRBJ2-7): DVKVTQSSRYLVKRTGEKVFLECVQDMDHENMFWYRQDPGLGLRLIYFSYDVKMKEKGDIPEGYSVSREKKERFSLILESASTNQTSMYLCASRAGSSYEQYFGPGTRLTVT.

The chain recombines TRBV19 with TRBJ1-1; 8 bases align to TRBD1. The CDR3 runs to 14 residues. Germline trimming cut 3 bases from V and 4 bases from J; bases unmatched to any gene: 4. Per germline, CDR1 LNHDA and CDR2 SQIVND (reference sequence). This CDR3 is CASSMDREGTEAFF. The CDR3 nucleotides read TGTGCCAGTAGTATGGACAGGGAGGGCACTGAAGCTTTCTTT.

The chain links TRBV5-1 to TRBJ1-2, with D possibly matching TRBD1 (5 bases). V was trimmed by 4 bases and J by 6 bases, leaving 16 bases between them. The germline V gene encodes CDR1 SGHRS and CDR2 YFSETQ. CDR3 size: 14 residues. Here the CDR3 reads CASSRSQGFHGYTF. The CDR3 nucleotides read TGCGCCAGCAGCCGATCCCAGGGTTTCCATGGCTACACCTTC.

The gene calls are TRBV7-8 and TRBJ1-2; tentatively, D is TRBD1 (6 bases). The germline V gene has CDR1 SGHVS and CDR2 FQNEAQ. The CDR3 is 15 amino acids. V lost 4 bases and J 4 bases, leaving 16 bases between the germline ends. CDR3 region: CASSSTRTESYGYTF. The CDR3 DNA reads as TGTGCCAGCAGCTCAACGCGGACAGAGAGCTATGGCTACACCTTC.

The chain has TRBV10-3 and TRBJ1-1; TRBD1 might be the D (5 bases). The CDR3 runs 12 residues. V was clipped by 5 bases and J by 5 bases, with 9 bases between them. The germline V gene encodes CDR1 ENHRY and CDR2 SYGVKD. In DNA form, the CDR3 reads TGTGCCATCAGTATCGGGGGAACTGAAGCTTTCTTT. It specifies CAISIGGTEAFF.